This TCR beta chain emerged from a study of T cells in Graves' hyperthyroidism and ophthalmopathy. Study as a whole: The initial diagnosis was the point when peripheral blood was collected, ahead of any treatment. Study-wide points: The model forecast ophthalmopathy, anticipating it by a median about 6.5 months before onset.

Clinical symptoms, serum thyroxine and TRAb, thyroid ultrasound and orbital computed tomography together formed the diagnostic basis. Fresh peripheral blood, 9.5 to 10 ml of it, supplied the PBMCs. Amplification yielded TCR beta CDR3 regions, with RNA transcripts as the source. A first-round RT-PCR of the TCR CDR3 used the HTBI primer set. MiXCR, applied by TCRdb to the multiplex PCR reads, yields one record per CDR3 protein. Among more than 450,000 distinct CDR3 sequences listed, 20% were seen once. About this clonotype itself: The antigen is unknown.

The germline V gene encodes CDR1 KGHDR and CDR2 SFDVKD. This CDR3 is built from 14 residues. The trim removed 3 bases at V and 3 bases at J, leaving 0 bases unmatched. What was sequenced was blood. The TCR was taken from a man aged 35-49 years with Graves' ophthalmopathy. V usage is TRBV24-1 and J usage is TRBJ1-1, with 10 bases aligning to TRBD1. CDR3 nucleotides: TGTGCCACCAGTGATGGACAGGGGGACACTGAAGCTTTCTTT. Protein sequence: CATSDGQGDTEAFF.